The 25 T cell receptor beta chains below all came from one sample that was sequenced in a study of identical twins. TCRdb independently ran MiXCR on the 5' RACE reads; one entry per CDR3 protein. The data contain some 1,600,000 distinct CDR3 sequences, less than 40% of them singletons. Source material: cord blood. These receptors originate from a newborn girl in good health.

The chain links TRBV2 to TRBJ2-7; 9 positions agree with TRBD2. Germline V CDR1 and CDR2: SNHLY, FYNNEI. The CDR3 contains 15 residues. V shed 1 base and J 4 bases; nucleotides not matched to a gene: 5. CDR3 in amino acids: CASSEEDSGSYEQYF. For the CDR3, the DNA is TGTGCCAGCAGTGAAGAGGATAGCGGGAGTTACGAGCAGTACTTC.

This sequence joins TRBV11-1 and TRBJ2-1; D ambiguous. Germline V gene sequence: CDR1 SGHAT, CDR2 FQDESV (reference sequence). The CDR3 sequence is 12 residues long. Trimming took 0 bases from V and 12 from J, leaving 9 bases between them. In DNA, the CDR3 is TGTGCCAGCAGCTTAGCGTACTCCCGGCAGTTCTTC. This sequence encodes CASSLAYSRQFF.

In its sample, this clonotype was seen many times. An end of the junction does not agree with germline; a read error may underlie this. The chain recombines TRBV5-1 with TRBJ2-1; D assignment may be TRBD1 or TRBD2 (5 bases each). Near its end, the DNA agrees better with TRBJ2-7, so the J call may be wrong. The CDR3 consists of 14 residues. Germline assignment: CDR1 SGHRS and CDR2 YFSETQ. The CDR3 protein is CASSLGGGYNEQYF. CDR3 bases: TGTGCCAGCAGCTTGGGTGGGGGATACAATGAGCAGTACTTC.

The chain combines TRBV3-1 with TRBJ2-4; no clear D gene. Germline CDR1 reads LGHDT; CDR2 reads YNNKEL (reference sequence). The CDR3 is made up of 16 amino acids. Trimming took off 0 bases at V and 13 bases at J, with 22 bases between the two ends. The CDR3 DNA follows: TGTGCCAGCAGCCAAGAGAGGCTAGAAAAGGGCAATGAGCAGTACTTC. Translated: CASSQERLEKGNEQYF.

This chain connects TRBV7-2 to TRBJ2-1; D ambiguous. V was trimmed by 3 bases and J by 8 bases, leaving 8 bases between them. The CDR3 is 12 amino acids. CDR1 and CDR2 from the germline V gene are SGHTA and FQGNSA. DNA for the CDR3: TGTGCCAGCAGCTTCCGGGCGTATGAGCAGTTCTTC. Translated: CASSFRAYEQFF.

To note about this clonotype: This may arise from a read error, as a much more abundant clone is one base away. The CDR3 is CASSTSGNIQYF. For the CDR3, the DNA is TGTGCCAGCAGTACTAGCGGGAACATTCAGTACTTC. V gene TRBV3-1 combines with J gene TRBJ2-7, with 9 bases that match TRBD2. The J call is uncertain, as TRBJ2-4 better fits the DNA end. The CDR3 spans 12 residues. In germline, CDR1 is LGHDT, CDR2 YNNKEL (reference sequence).

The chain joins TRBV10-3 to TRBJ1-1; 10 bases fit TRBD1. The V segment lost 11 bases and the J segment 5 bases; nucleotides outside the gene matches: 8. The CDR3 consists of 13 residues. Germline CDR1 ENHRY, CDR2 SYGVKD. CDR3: CASYDRGLTEAFF. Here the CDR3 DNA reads TGTGCCTCTTATGACAGGGGGCTTACTGAAGCTTTCTTT.

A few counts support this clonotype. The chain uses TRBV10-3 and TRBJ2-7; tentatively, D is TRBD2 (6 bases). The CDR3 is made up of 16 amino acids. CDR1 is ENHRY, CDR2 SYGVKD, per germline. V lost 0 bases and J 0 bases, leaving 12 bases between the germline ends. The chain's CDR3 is CAISESGRGLSYEQYF. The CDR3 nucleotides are TGTGCCATCAGTGAGTCAGGAAGGGGACTCTCCTACGAGCAGTACTTC.

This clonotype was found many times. In nucleotides, the CDR3 is TGTGCCAGCAGGGGGGGGAACTATGGCTACACCTTC. Its protein product is CASRGGNYGYTF. This sequence joins TRBV27 and TRBJ1-2, with D possibly matching TRBD1 (5 bases). The CDR3 totals 12 residues. Trimming cost V 6 bases and J 2 bases, with 7 bases left between them. Germline CDR1 MNHEY, CDR2 SMNVEV (reference sequence).

The CDR3 DNA reads as TGCAGTGCTAGTCAAGACAGGTCAGATGGCTACACCTTC. It translates to CSASQDRSDGYTF. The rearrangement joins TRBV20-1 to TRBJ1-2; tentatively, D is TRBD1 (6 bases). The V end was cut by 3 bases, the J end by 6 bases, with 14 bases between. Germline CDR1 DFQATT, CDR2 SNEGSKA (reference sequence). The CDR3 is 13 amino acids.

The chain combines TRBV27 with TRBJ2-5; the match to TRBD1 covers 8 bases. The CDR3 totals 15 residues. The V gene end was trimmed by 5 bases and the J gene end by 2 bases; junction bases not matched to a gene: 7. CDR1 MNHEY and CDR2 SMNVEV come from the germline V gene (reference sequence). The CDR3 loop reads CASSIRGLVQETQYF. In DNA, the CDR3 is TGTGCCAGCAGTATCAGGGGGCTGGTTCAAGAGACCCAGTACTTC.

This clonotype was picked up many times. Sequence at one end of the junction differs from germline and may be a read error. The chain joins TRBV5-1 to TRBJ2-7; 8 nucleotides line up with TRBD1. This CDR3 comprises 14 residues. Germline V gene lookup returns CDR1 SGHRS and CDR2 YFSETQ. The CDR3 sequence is CASSFTGGSYEQYF. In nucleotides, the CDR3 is TGTGCCAGCAGTTTTACAGGGGGCTCCTACGAGCAGTACTTC.

The CDR3, as DNA: TGTGCCAGCAGTTCAGCGTGGGGGGAGCTGTTTTTT. Protein sequence: CASSSAWGELFF. The J gene is TRBJ2-2, the V gene TRBV28; D is unclear. Per the germline V gene, CDR1 is MDHEN and CDR2 is SYDVKM. With 4 bases removed from V and 8 bases from J, the gap between germline ends came to 8 bases. This CDR3 is 12 amino acids long.

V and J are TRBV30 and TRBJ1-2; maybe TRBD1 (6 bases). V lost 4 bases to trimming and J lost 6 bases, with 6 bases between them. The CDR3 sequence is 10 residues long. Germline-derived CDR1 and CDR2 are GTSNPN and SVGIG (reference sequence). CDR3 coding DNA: TGTGCCTGGAACAGGGATGGCTACACCTTC. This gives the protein CAWNRDGYTF.

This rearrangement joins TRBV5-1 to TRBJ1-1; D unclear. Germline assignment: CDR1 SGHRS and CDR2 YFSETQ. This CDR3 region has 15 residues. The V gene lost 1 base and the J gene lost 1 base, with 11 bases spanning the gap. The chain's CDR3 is CASSLPQVPNTEAFF. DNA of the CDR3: TGCGCCAGCAGCTTGCCCCAAGTTCCGAACACTGAAGCTTTCTTT.

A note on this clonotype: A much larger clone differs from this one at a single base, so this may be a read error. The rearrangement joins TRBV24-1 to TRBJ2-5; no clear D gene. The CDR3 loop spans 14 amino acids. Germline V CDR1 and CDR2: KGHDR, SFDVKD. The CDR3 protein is CATSAEDYQEAQYF. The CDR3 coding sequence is TGTGCCACCAGTGCTGAGGATTACCAAGAGGCCCAGTACTTC.

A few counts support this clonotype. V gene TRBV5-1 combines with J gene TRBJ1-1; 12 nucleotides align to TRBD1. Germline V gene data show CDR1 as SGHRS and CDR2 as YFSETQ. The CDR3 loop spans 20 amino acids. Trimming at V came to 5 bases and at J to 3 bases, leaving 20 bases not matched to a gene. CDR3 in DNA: TGCGCCAGCAGGTTCCTCCCACCGGGACAGGGGGCTAGTGGTGACACTGAAGCTTTCTTT. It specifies CASRFLPPGQGASGDTEAFF.

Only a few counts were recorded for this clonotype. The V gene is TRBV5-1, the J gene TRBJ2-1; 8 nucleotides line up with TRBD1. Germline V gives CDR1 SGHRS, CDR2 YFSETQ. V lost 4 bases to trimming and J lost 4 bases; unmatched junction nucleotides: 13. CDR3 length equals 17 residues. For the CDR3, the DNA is TGCGCCAGCAGCCCAACACGCCGACAGGGGAGTTACAATGAGCAGTTCTTC. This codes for CASSPTRRQGSYNEQFF.

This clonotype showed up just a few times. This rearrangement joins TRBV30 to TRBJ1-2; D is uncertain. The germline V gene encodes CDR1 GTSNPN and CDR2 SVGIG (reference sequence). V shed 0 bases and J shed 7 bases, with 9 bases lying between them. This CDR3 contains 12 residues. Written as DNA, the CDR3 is TGTGCCTGGAGTGTAGTCGGATTTGGCTACACCTTC. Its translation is CAWSVVGFGYTF.

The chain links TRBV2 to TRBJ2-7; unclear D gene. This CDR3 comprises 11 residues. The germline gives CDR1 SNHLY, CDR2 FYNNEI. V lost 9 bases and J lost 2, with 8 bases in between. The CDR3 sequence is CARRDTYEQYF. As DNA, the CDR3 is TGTGCCAGAAGAGACACCTACGAGCAGTACTTC. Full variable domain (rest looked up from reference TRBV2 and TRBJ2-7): EPEVTQTPSHQVTQMGQEVILRCVPISNHLYFYWYRQILGQKVEFLVSFYNNEISEKSEIFDDQFSVERPDGSNFTLKIRSTKLEDSAMYFCARRDTYEQYFGPGTRLTVT.

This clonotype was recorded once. DNA of the CDR3: TGTGCCACCAGTGATCCCTCTAGCGGAAAGAGGGGTTACAATGAGCAGTACTTC. Translating it yields CATSDPSSGKRGYNEQYF. The chain uses TRBV24-1 and TRBJ2-1; 7 bases are a match to TRBD2. Judging by the DNA end, TRBJ2-7 fits better; the J call may be wrong. In germline, CDR1 is KGHDR, CDR2 SFDVKD. This CDR3 has 18 residues.

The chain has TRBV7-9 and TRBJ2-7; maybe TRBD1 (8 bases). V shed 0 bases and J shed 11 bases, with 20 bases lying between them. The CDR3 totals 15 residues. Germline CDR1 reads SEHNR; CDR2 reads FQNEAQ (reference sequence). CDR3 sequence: CASSLAPLQGGEKYF. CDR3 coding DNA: TGTGCCAGCAGCTTAGCCCCCCTACAGGGGGGGGAGAAGTACTTC. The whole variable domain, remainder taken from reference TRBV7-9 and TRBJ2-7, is DTGVSQNPRHKITKRGQNVTFRCDPISEHNRLYWYRQTLGQGPEFLTYFQNEAQLEKSRLLSDRFSAERPKGSFSTLEIQRTEQGDSAMYLCASSLAPLQGGEKYFGPGTRLTVT.

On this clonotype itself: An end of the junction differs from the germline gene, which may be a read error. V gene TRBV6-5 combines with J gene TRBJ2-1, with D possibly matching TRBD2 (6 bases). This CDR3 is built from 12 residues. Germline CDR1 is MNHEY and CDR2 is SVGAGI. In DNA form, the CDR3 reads TGTGCCAGCACTAGCGTCTACAGTGAGCAGTTCTTC. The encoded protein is CASTSVYSEQFF.

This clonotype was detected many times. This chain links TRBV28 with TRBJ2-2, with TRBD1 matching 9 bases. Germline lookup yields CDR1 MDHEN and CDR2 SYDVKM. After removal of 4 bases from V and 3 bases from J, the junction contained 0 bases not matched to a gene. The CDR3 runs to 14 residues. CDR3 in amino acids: CASSWTGDTGELFF. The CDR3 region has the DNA TGTGCCAGCAGTTGGACAGGGGACACCGGGGAGCTGTTTTTT.

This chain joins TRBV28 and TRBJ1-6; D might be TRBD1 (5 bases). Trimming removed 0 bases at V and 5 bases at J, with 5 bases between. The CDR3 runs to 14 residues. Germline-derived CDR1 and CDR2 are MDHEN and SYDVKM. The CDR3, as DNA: TGTGCCAGCAGTTTATGGACAGATAATTCACCCCTCCACTTT. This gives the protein CASSLWTDNSPLHF.